The 29 T cell receptor beta chains below were found in one sample sequenced in a study of blood T cell repertoires in COVID-19. Sequencing was performed with immunoSEQ multiplex PCR; in TCRdb, only in-frame clones are kept and a portion is missing. The sample carries roughly 100,000 clones, roughly 80% recorded once. Sequencing was performed on peripheral blood. The origin of the receptors is a man in his fifties or sixties with acute or convalescent COVID-19.

The CDR3 here is CASSPLDRNTEAFF. The CDR3 DNA reads as TGTGCCAGTAGTCCCTTAGACAGGAACACTGAAGCTTTCTTT. V gene TRBV19 combines with J gene TRBJ1-1, with D tentatively TRBD1 (5 bases). V dropped 5 bases and J dropped 1 base, with 11 bases sitting between them. CDR3 length: 14 residues. Germline CDR1 reads LNHDA; CDR2 reads SQIVND (reference sequence).

The chain recombines TRBV19 with TRBJ1-1; D might be TRBD1 (6 bases). Germline V gene data show CDR1 as LNHDA and CDR2 as SQIVND (reference sequence). The CDR3 is 14 amino acids. Trimming took off 2 bases at V and 5 bases at J, with 12 bases between the two ends. The CDR3 sequence is CASSIPRGSTEAFF. The CDR3 nucleotides read TGTGCCAGTAGTATACCCAGGGGAAGTACTGAAGCTTTCTTT.

V usage is TRBV7-2 and J usage is TRBJ2-3, with 9 bases fitting TRBD2. This CDR3 comprises 16 residues. Trimming took 5 bases from V and 4 from J; bases not matched to a gene: 10. Per the germline V gene, CDR1 is SGHTA and CDR2 is FQGNSA. CDR3 region: CASSITSGRNSDTQYF. The CDR3 DNA reads as TGTGCCAGCAGCATTACTAGCGGGCGAAACTCAGATACGCAGTATTTT.

The chain combines TRBV19 with TRBJ2-3; 8 positions agree with TRBD2. V was pared by 5 bases and J by 5 bases, with 3 bases of the junction left unmatched. This CDR3 comprises 13 residues. CDR1 and CDR2 (germline): LNHDA, SQIVND (reference sequence). In DNA, the CDR3 is TGTGCCAGTAGTCCGACTAGCGTAGATACGCAGTATTTT. It is translated as CASSPTSVDTQYF.

The chain carries TRBV6-2 or TRBV6-3 and TRBJ2-1, with D tentatively TRBD2 (6 bases). There are 16 residues in the CDR3. Trimming stripped 0 bases from V and 8 bases from J, with 17 bases between. Germline loops: CDR1 MNHEY, CDR2 SVGEGT. The CDR3 region is CASSYSAGSLSDEQFF. CDR3 nucleotides: TGTGCCAGCAGTTACTCGGCGGGATCTTTGTCTGATGAGCAGTTCTTC.

This clone was observed a single time. The chain uses TRBV5-6 and TRBJ1-3; no clear D. The germline V and J ends were trimmed by 1 base and 0 bases, with 8 bases remaining between them. Germline assignment: CDR1 SGHDT and CDR2 YYEEEE. The CDR3 loop spans 15 amino acids. CDR3 bases: TGTGCCAGCAGCTTGTGGCGGAACTCTGGAAACACCATATATTTT. This sequence encodes CASSLWRNSGNTIYF.

The gene calls are TRBV10-1 and TRBJ1-1; D may be TRBD1 (5 bases). Trimming took off 2 bases at V and 4 bases at J, with 8 bases between the two ends. The CDR3 spans 13 residues. CDR1 is WNHNN, CDR2 SYGVQD, per germline (reference sequence). The chain's CDR3 is CASSERGSTEAFF. In DNA form, the CDR3 reads TGCGCCAGCAGTGAGAGGGGAAGCACTGAAGCTTTCTTT.

This chain joins TRBV9 and TRBJ1-2; TRBD1 might be the D (5 bases). There are 14 residues in the CDR3. Per germline, CDR1 SGDLS and CDR2 YYNGEE. V was clipped by 4 bases and J by 5 bases, with 15 bases between them. The CDR3 nucleotides read TGTGCCAGCAGCCTCCACAGGAGAGATTATGGCTACACCTTC. Translation: CASSLHRRDYGYTF.

The rearrangement links TRBV2 to TRBJ2-5; possibly TRBD2 for D (6 bases). Germline assignment: CDR1 SNHLY and CDR2 FYNNEI. Trimming stripped 3 bases from V and 2 bases from J, with 10 bases between. The CDR3 is made up of 14 amino acids. DNA of the CDR3: TGTGCCAGCAGTGAGGGGGGTACTCAAGAGACCCAGTACTTC. It specifies CASSEGGTQETQYF.

In its sample, this clone was seen many times. The chain uses TRBV7-2 and TRBJ1-2, with D possibly TRBD1 on 6 matching bases. This CDR3 is 15 amino acids long. Trimming removed 2 bases from V and 6 bases from J, with 16 bases in between. Germline V gene sequence: CDR1 SGHTA, CDR2 FQGNSA. The CDR3 sequence: CASSLSGQTWDGYTF. The CDR3 DNA sequence: TGTGCCAGCAGCTTATCCGGACAGACCTGGGATGGCTACACCTTC.

This sequence joins TRBV5-1 and TRBJ1-1; 9 bases are shared with TRBD1. J was trimmed by 6 bases and V by 6 bases; bases with no gene match: 12. Germline CDR1 is SGHRS and CDR2 is YFSETQ. This CDR3 is built from 15 residues. The CDR3 region has the DNA TGCGCCAGCATGTCGACAGGGGGGAAGTTTTCTGAAGCTTTCTTT. Amino acid sequence: CASMSTGGKFSEAFF.

V is TRBV5-1 and J is TRBJ1-1, with a tentative D call TRBD1 (6 bases). Germline V gene sequence: CDR1 SGHRS, CDR2 YFSETQ. V shed 4 bases and J shed 2 bases, with 9 bases lying between them. The CDR3 has 13 residues. This chain's CDR3 is CASSTDSNTEAFF. Here the CDR3 DNA reads TGCGCCAGCAGCACGGACAGCAACACTGAAGCTTTCTTT.

This chain links TRBV5-4 with TRBJ2-1, with TRBD2 matching over 7 bases. The germline CDR1 and CDR2 sequences are SGHNT and YYREEE (reference sequence). The CDR3 contains 15 residues. V shed 7 bases and J 4 bases; nucleotides not matched to a gene: 11. The CDR3 DNA reads as TGTGCCAGCTCTCCCGGCGGCGGGGGTTACAATGAGCAGTTCTTC. Amino acids: CASSPGGGGYNEQFF. Full variable domain (rest looked up from reference TRBV5-4 and TRBJ2-1): ETGVTQSPTHLIKTRGQQVTLRCSSQSGHNTVSWYQQALGQGPQFIFQYYREEENGRGNFPPRFSGLQFPNYSSELNVNALELDDSALYLCASSPGGGGYNEQFFGPGTRLTVL.

The rearrangement joins TRBV13 to TRBJ1-1; D gene ambiguous. The CDR3 contains 13 residues. Germline CDR1 reads PRHDT; CDR2 reads FYEKMQ (reference sequence). Deletions cut 3 bases from V and 3 bases from J, with 8 bases between. CDR3 loop: CASSFGMDTEAFF. CDR3 nucleotides: TGTGCCAGCAGCTTCGGGATGGACACTGAAGCTTTCTTT.

The chain employs TRBV5-1 and TRBJ1-1; a possible D gene is TRBD1 (6 bases). This CDR3 has 14 residues. Germline CDR1 is SGHRS and CDR2 is YFSETQ. Trimming pared 4 bases from V and 1 base from J, leaving 11 bases between. CDR3 sequence: CASSLMDRNTEAFF. The CDR3 region has the DNA TGCGCCAGCAGCCTGATGGACAGGAACACTGAAGCTTTCTTT.

This clone was counted between two and nine times. J is TRBJ1-1 and V is TRBV4-3; the D is unclear. CDR1 is LGHNA and CDR2 is YSLEER in the germline V gene. This CDR3 comprises 13 residues. Trimming stripped 6 bases from V and 3 bases from J, with 11 bases between. The CDR3 nucleotides are TGCGCCAGCAGGCGGAATCTCGACACTGAAGCTTTCTTT. This gives the protein CASRRNLDTEAFF.

The rearrangement links TRBV30 to TRBJ2-6; D not certain. In germline, CDR1 is GTSNPN, CDR2 SVGIG (reference sequence). V gave up 0 bases and J gave up 1 base, with 7 bases separating them. This CDR3 comprises 15 residues. This CDR3 reads CAWSVRVSGANVLTF. The CDR3 DNA sequence: TGTGCCTGGAGTGTAAGAGTATCTGGGGCCAACGTCCTGACTTTC.

V is TRBV15 and J is TRBJ2-3; 8 bases fit TRBD1. CDR1 and CDR2 (germline): LNHNV, YYDKDF (reference sequence). The CDR3 is made up of 15 amino acids. V shed 3 bases, J shed 3 bases, and the junction held 5 bases outside the gene matches. CDR3 bases: TGTGCCACCAGCAGGGACAGGGCTCTGACAGATACGCAGTATTTT. Encoded protein: CATSRDRALTDTQYF.

The chain combines TRBV24-1 with TRBJ2-2; the match to TRBD1 covers 7 bases. Losses at the gene ends were 9 bases for V and 4 bases for J; bases not matched to a gene: 7. Germline V gene sequence: CDR1 KGHDR, CDR2 SFDVKD. CDR3 length: 14 residues. CDR3 sequence: CATGRQGFTGELFF. CDR3 in DNA: TGTGCCACCGGCCGACAGGGTTTCACCGGGGAGCTGTTTTTT.

The V call is TRBV28, the J call TRBJ2-1, with 10 bases fitting TRBD2. The length of the CDR3 is 15 residues. J lost 8 bases, V lost 4 bases, and 8 bases had no gene match. Germline CDR1 is MDHEN and CDR2 is SYDVKM. CDR3 DNA sequence: TGTGCCAGCAGTTCCCCAGCGGGAGGGCCATATGAGCAGTTCTTC. It yields the protein CASSSPAGGPYEQFF.

The chain couples TRBV11-2 to TRBJ2-7; 10 positions match TRBD1. After removal of 1 base from V and 4 bases from J, the junction contained 4 bases not matched to a gene. In germline, CDR1 is SGHAT, CDR2 FQNNGV. The CDR3 runs 15 residues. CDR3 DNA sequence: TGTGCCAGCAGCTTAGCACTGGGACAGGGGTACGAGCAGTACTTC. Translating it yields CASSLALGQGYEQYF.

The genes are TRBV7-9 and TRBJ1-2, with 9 positions matching TRBD1. With V trimmed by 4 bases and J by 7 bases, 10 bases remained unmatched. This CDR3 region has 15 residues. Germline V gene data show CDR1 as SEHNR and CDR2 as FQNEAQ (reference sequence). In DNA, the CDR3 is TGTGCCAGCAGCTCCTTAACAGGGGGCGGTTTTGGCTACACCTTC. Encoded protein: CASSSLTGGGFGYTF.

The chain links TRBV25-1 to TRBJ1-6; weak D call: TRBD1 (6 bases). In germline, CDR1 is MGHDK, CDR2 SYGVNS. Trimming removed 2 bases at V and 10 bases at J, with 12 bases between. The CDR3 is made up of 14 amino acids. Here the CDR3 DNA reads TGTGCCAGCAGTGAAGCAGGGGTTAAGTCACCCCTCCACTTT. It is translated as CASSEAGVKSPLHF.

CDR3 coding DNA: TGTGCCAGCAGCCAAGATCTAAGAGGACTAACACACAATGAGCAGTTCTTC. It is translated as CASSQDLRGLTHNEQFF. This sequence joins TRBV3-1 (or the pseudogene TRBV3-2) and TRBJ2-1; perhaps TRBD2 as D (6 bases). CDR1 and CDR2 from the germline V gene are LGHDT and YNNKEL (reference sequence). The ends were cut back, 0 bases at V and 5 bases at J, with 17 bases in the middle. The CDR3 extends over 17 amino acids.

The rearrangement uses TRBV28 and TRBJ2-3, with 7 bases that match TRBD2. V lost 4 bases and J lost 2; bases outside the gene matches: 6. CDR1 is MDHEN and CDR2 is SYDVKM in the germline V gene. This CDR3 spans 15 amino acids. The CDR3 reads CASSWAGTITDTQYF. The CDR3 nucleotides read TGTGCCAGCAGTTGGGCAGGGACTATCACAGATACGCAGTATTTT. Filled out from reference TRBV28 and TRBJ2-3, the complete variable domain reads DVKVTQSSRYLVKRTGEKVFLECVQDMDHENMFWYRQDPGLGLRLIYFSYDVKMKEKGDIPEGYSVSREKKERFSLILESASTNQTSMYLCASSWAGTITDTQYFGPGTRLTVL.

This clone was counted only a few times. The chain couples TRBV5-4 to TRBJ2-5; tentatively, D is TRBD2 (7 bases). The V and J ends lost 0 bases and 3 bases respectively, with 15 bases between them. This CDR3 has 16 amino acids. Germline loops: CDR1 SGHNT, CDR2 YYREEE (reference sequence). CDR3 bases: TGTGCCAGCAGCTTGGCCTTGGGGGAGGGGGAAGAGACCCAGTACTTC. Protein product: CASSLALGEGEETQYF.

This clone was observed a single time. The chain uses TRBV5-4 and TRBJ2-2, with TRBD1 matching 8 bases. CDR3 size: 14 residues. Germline trimming cut 4 bases from V and 5 bases from J; bases unmatched to any gene: 4. The germline V gene encodes CDR1 SGHNT and CDR2 YYREEE (reference sequence). Written as DNA, the CDR3 is TGTGCCAGCAGCAAGGACAGGGTTACCGGGGAGCTGTTTTTT. It codes for CASSKDRVTGELFF.

This chain uses TRBV6-6 with TRBJ2-7; TRBD2 matches 8 bases. CDR1 is MNHNY and CDR2 is SVGAGI in the germline V gene (reference sequence). With V trimmed by 7 bases and J by 5 bases, 10 bases remained unmatched. CDR3 length: 14 residues. CDR3 in DNA: TGTGCCAGCACCTTAACCGGGGGGGCCGACGAGCAGTACTTC. Translated: CASTLTGGADEQYF.

The genes are TRBV5-4 and TRBJ1-4; D unclear. Trimming removed 2 bases at V and 3 bases at J, with 8 bases between. This CDR3 is built from 14 residues. In germline, CDR1 is SGHNT, CDR2 YYREEE (reference sequence). This CDR3 is CASSFEAANEKLFF. Here the CDR3 DNA reads TGTGCCAGCAGCTTTGAAGCGGCTAATGAAAAACTGTTTTTT.